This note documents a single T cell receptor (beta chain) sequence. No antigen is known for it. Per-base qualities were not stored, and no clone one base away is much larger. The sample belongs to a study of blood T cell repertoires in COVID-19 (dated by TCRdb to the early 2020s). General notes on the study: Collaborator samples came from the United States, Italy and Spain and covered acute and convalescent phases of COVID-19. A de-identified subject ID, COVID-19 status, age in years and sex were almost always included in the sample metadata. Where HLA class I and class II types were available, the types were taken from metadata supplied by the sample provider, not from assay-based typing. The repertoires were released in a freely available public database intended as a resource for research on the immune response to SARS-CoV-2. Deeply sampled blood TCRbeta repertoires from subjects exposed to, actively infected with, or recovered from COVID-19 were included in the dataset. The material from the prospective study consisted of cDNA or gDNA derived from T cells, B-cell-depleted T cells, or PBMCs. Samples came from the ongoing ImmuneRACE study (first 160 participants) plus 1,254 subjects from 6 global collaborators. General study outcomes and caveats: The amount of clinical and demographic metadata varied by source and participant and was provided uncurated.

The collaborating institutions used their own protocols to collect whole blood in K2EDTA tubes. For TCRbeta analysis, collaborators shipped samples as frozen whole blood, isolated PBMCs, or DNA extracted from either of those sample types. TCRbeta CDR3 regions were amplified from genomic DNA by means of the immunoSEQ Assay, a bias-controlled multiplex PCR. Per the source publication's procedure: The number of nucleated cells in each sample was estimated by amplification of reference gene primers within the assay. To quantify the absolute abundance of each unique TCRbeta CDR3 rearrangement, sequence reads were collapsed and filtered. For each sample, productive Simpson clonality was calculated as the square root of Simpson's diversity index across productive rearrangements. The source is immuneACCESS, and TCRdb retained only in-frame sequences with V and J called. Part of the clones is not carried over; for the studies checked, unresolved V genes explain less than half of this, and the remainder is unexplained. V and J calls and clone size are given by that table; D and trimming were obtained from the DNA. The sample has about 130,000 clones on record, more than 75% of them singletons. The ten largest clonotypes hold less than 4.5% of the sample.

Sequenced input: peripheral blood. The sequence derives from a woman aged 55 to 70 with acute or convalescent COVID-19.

CDR3 region: CASSPKRETDTQYF. The DNA sequence follows: TGTGCCAGCAGCCCGAAGCGGGAGACAGATACGCAGTATTTT. In this chain, TRBV5-4 is recombined with TRBJ2-3; TRBD2 aligns with 8 central bases. V trim: 4 bases; J trim: 3 bases; unmatched bases: 4. Including cysteine and phenylalanine, the CDR3 has 14 amino acids. The read is trimmed to its CDR3 DNA, 42 bases read in frame from base 1. Per the germline V gene (reference sequence), SGHNT is the CDR1 and YYREEE is the CDR2. This CDR3, with the reference TRBV5-4 and TRBJ2-3 proteins standing in past its ends, gives the full variable domain ETGVTQSPTHLIKTRGQQVTLRCSSQSGHNTVSWYQQALGQGPQFIFQYYREEENGRGNFPPRFSGLQFPNYSSELNVNALELDDSALYLCASSPKRETDTQYFGPGTRLTVL.